This TCR beta chain derives from a study of blood T cells in healthy people across ages. V was shortened by 3 bases and J by 2 bases, with 7 bases between the two germline ends. The CDR3 consists of 13 residues. Germline CDR1 and CDR2: LGHDT and YNNKEL (reference sequence). A J-beta primer mix and a sample-barcoded 5' primer were used in a second PCR of roughly 7 to 12 cycles. MiXCR, run by TCRdb on the 5' RACE reads, gives a single entry per CDR3 protein. The sample has a few hundred thousand distinct CDR3 sequences; roughly a quarter are singletons. Separately, the same data were catalogued under a study of T cells of mothers and their children. According to that study: A few healthy Caucasian mothers served as donors, and their six children did as well.

Sequences were obtained from blood. The V gene is TRBV3-1, the J gene TRBJ2-5; D is uncertain. This TCR derives from a boy between 2 and 10 years old in good health. This CDR3 reads CASSHSTQETQYF. CDR3 nucleotide sequence: TGTGCCAGCAGCCATTCGACGCAAGAGACCCAGTACTTC.